One and the same sample provided the 22 T cell receptor beta chains below, sequenced in a study of blood T cell repertoires in COVID-19. The assay was immunoSEQ multiplex PCR, and TCRdb's table has in-frame clones only and misses some. The profile shows about 160,000 clones, about 85% of them singletons. Specimen: peripheral blood. The receptors were gathered from a man older than 75 with COVID-19, enrolled during active disease.

The chain recombines TRBV9 with TRBJ2-3; tentatively, D is TRBD2 (6 bases). V dropped 0 bases and J dropped 1 base, with 9 bases sitting between them. Germline CDR1 reads SGDLS; CDR2 reads YYNGEE. The CDR3 length is 15 residues. The CDR3 region has the DNA TGTGCCAGCAGCGTAGGGTCGGGGGGCACAGATACGCAGTATTTT. This codes for CASSVGSGGTDTQYF. The complete variable domain, with remaining parts taken from reference TRBV9 and TRBJ2-3, reads DSGVTQTPKHLITATGQRVTLRCSPRSGDLSVYWYQQSLDQGLQFLIQYYNGEERAKGNILERFSAQQFPDLHSELNLSSLELGDSALYFCASSVGSGGTDTQYFGPGTRLTVL.

This clone was counted a single time. The chain uses TRBV2 and TRBJ1-3, with D tentatively TRBD1 (6 bases). CDR1 is SNHLY, CDR2 FYNNEI, per germline. CDR3 size: 16 residues. V lost 1 base, J lost 2 bases, and 12 bases lay in between. The DNA of the CDR3 is TGTGCCAGCAGTGAAGAGACTAACAGGGCTGGAAACACCATATATTTT. This sequence encodes CASSEETNRAGNTIYF.

The chain couples TRBV5-1 to TRBJ1-2; the match to TRBD1 covers 10 bases. This CDR3 region has 15 residues. V was pared by 1 base and J by 3 bases, with 3 bases of the junction left unmatched. The germline V gene has CDR1 SGHRS and CDR2 YFSETQ. The CDR3: CASSLLGTGDYGYTF. In DNA, the CDR3 is TGCGCCAGCAGCTTGCTCGGGACAGGGGACTATGGCTACACCTTC.

This clone was seen just once. The chain recombines TRBV7-9 with TRBJ2-7; 7 bases are a match to TRBD2. This CDR3 has 13 amino acids. V dropped 1 base and J dropped 6; count of bases not matched to a gene: 3. The germline V gene has CDR1 SEHNR and CDR2 FQNEAQ (reference sequence). The CDR3 region has the DNA TGTGCCAGCAGCTTAGTCGGCGGGGGCGAGCAGTACTTC. Translating it yields CASSLVGGGEQYF.

The chain employs TRBV7-2 and TRBJ2-7, with TRBD2 matching over 13 bases. CDR3 length: 15 residues. Germline V gene lookup returns CDR1 SGHTA and CDR2 FQGNSA. Germline trimming cut 5 bases from V and 7 bases from J; bases unmatched to any gene: 8. CDR3 residues: CASSPLTSGGREQYF. The CDR3 DNA reads TGTGCCAGCAGCCCATTGACTAGCGGGGGGCGGGAGCAGTACTTC.

The genes are TRBV27 and TRBJ2-2; D not certain. Trimming left V 3 bases short and J 6 bases short, with 8 bases between. Germline CDR1 is MNHEY and CDR2 is SMNVEV (reference sequence). The CDR3 runs to 13 residues. CDR3 DNA sequence: TGTGCCAGCAGTTTGGCAGATCCCGGGGAGCTGTTTTTT. This codes for CASSLADPGELFF.

This chain joins TRBV6-5 and TRBJ2-1; D is unresolved. In germline, CDR1 is MNHEY, CDR2 SVGAGI. The V and J ends lost 7 bases and 0 bases respectively, with 10 bases between them. The CDR3 contains 14 residues. The CDR3 loop reads CASKTESSYNEQFF. In nucleotides, the CDR3 is TGTGCCAGCAAAACAGAAAGCTCCTACAATGAGCAGTTCTTC.

As DNA, the CDR3 is TGCGCCAGCAGCTTGGTGGGGGCTGGAAATGAGCAGTTCTTC. Amino acid sequence: CASSLVGAGNEQFF. The rearrangement links TRBV5-1 to TRBJ2-1, with D possibly matching TRBD1 (6 bases). Germline V CDR1 and CDR2: SGHRS, YFSETQ. This CDR3 contains 14 residues. V gave up 0 bases and J gave up 7 bases, with 11 bases separating them.

The chain recombines TRBV7-3 with TRBJ2-7, with a weak D call TRBD1 (7 bases). Germline V gives CDR1 SGHTA, CDR2 FQGTGA. V lost 2 bases, J lost 3 bases, and 14 bases lay in between. The CDR3 length is 15 residues. DNA of the CDR3: TGTGCCAGCAGCTTAGATGCAGGGGGGAACTACGAGCAGTACTTC. Its translation: CASSLDAGGNYEQYF. The variable domain in full, completed from reference TRBV7-3 and TRBJ2-7, reads GAGVSQTPSNKVTEKGKYVELRCDPISGHTALYWYRQSLGQGPEFLIYFQGTGAADDSGLPNDRFFAVRPEGSVSTLKIQRTERGDSAVYLCASSLDAGGNYEQYFGPGTRLTVT.

The gene calls are TRBV27 and TRBJ1-1; TRBD1 is a possible D gene (6 bases). V lost 0 bases and J 4 bases, leaving 12 bases between the germline ends. CDR1 is MNHEY and CDR2 is SMNVEV in the germline V gene (reference sequence). CDR3 length equals 15 residues. CDR3 nucleotides: TGTGCCAGCAGTTTATCGGCACAGGGTCGCACTGAAGCTTTCTTT. It is translated as CASSLSAQGRTEAFF.

For this clone: The junction and the germline gene differ at one end; a read error may be behind it. V usage is TRBV5-1 and J usage is TRBJ2-5, with a weak D call TRBD1 (7 bases). The germline gives CDR1 SGHRS, CDR2 YFSETQ. The CDR3 is 15 residues long. CDR3 DNA sequence: TGCGCCAGCAGCGCCCAGGGGGACTCCCAACAGACCCAGTACTTC. Protein: CASSAQGDSQQTQYF. The variable domain in full, with the rest retrieved from reference TRBV5-1 and TRBJ2-5, is KAGVTQTPRYLIKTRGQQVTLSCSPISGHRSVSWYQQTPGQGLQFLFEYFSETQRNKGNFPGRFSGRQFSNSRSEMNVSTLELGDSALYLCASSAQGDSQQTQYFGPGTRLLVL.

This clone has only one observation. The V gene is TRBV18, the J gene TRBJ1-6; D possibly corresponds to TRBD1 (6 bases). Germline values: CDR1 KGHSH, CDR2 LQKENI. V lost 6 bases and J lost 4, with 19 bases in between. CDR3 length equals 17 residues. In DNA form, the CDR3 reads TGTGCCAGCTCTTACTTAGCTGGGGGCGCGTATAATTCACCCCTCCACTTT. Translation gives CASSYLAGGAYNSPLHF. Full variable domain (outside the CDR3, taken from reference TRBV18 and TRBJ1-6): NAGVMQNPRHLVRRRGQEARLRCSPMKGHSHVYWYRQLPEEGLKFMVYLQKENIIDESGMPKERFSAEFPKEGPSILRIQQVVRGDSAAYFCASSYLAGGAYNSPLHFGNGTRLTVT.

The rearrangement joins TRBV9 to TRBJ1-5; 7 bases line up with TRBD1. The V and J ends lost 5 bases and 0 bases, in that order; junction bases with no gene match: 20. The CDR3 is 20 amino acids. Looked up from germline, CDR1 is SGDLS and CDR2 is YYNGEE. CDR3 sequence reads: CASRLTREQGPLNSNQPQHF. As DNA, the CDR3 is TGTGCCAGCAGATTGACTCGGGAACAGGGGCCGCTCAATAGCAATCAGCCCCAGCATTTT.

The chain carries TRBV18 and TRBJ2-1; D gene ambiguous. The CDR3 is 17 residues long. Looked up from germline, CDR1 is KGHSH and CDR2 is LQKENI. V was shortened by 3 bases and J by 1 base, with 16 bases between the two germline ends. The CDR3 sequence: CASSPLPLRISYNEQFF. The CDR3 nucleotides are TGTGCCAGCTCACCCCTACCACTACGTATATCCTACAATGAGCAGTTCTTC.

The chain links TRBV5-4 to TRBJ1-1; 8 bases match TRBD1. The CDR3 totals 16 residues. Germline CDR1 is SGHNT and CDR2 is YYREEE (reference sequence). V was pared by 2 bases and J by 1 base, with 7 bases of the junction left unmatched. CDR3 sequence (DNA): TGTGCCAGCAGCTTAGGGGACAGGAGATCGAACACTGAAGCTTTCTTT. Its protein product is CASSLGDRRSNTEAFF.

This clone is a singleton in its sample. The chain uses TRBV7-9 and TRBJ1-1, with D unresolved. Per the germline V gene, CDR1 is SEHNR and CDR2 is FQNEAQ (reference sequence). With 4 bases removed from V and 7 bases from J, the gap between germline ends came to 16 bases. This CDR3 region has 14 residues. In DNA, the CDR3 is TGTGCCAGCAGCTCTAGCACCAACCTGGATGAAGCTTTCTTT. Translated, it gives CASSSSTNLDEAFF.

V is TRBV6-5 and J is TRBJ2-3, with D tentatively TRBD2 (5 bases). V was trimmed by 0 bases and J by 1 base, leaving 11 bases between them. Germline V gene sequence: CDR1 MNHEY, CDR2 SVGAGI. This CDR3 is 16 amino acids long. The CDR3 region is CASSYSASGGTDTQYF. The CDR3 DNA follows: TGTGCCAGCAGTTACTCGGCTTCCGGGGGCACAGATACGCAGTATTTT.

The sample holds one count of this clone. The rearrangement joins TRBV28 to TRBJ1-5, with D possibly matching TRBD1 (5 bases). The V gene lost 2 bases and the J gene lost 5 bases, with 10 bases spanning the gap. Germline V gives CDR1 MDHEN, CDR2 SYDVKM. This CDR3 is built from 14 residues. CDR3 in amino acids: CASSLRGPHQPQHF. In nucleotides, the CDR3 is TGTGCCAGCAGTTTAAGGGGTCCCCATCAGCCCCAGCATTTT. The full variable domain, with the rest looked up from reference TRBV28 and TRBJ1-5, is DVKVTQSSRYLVKRTGEKVFLECVQDMDHENMFWYRQDPGLGLRLIYFSYDVKMKEKGDIPEGYSVSREKKERFSLILESASTNQTSMYLCASSLRGPHQPQHFGDGTRLSIL.

This chain joins TRBV18 and TRBJ1-5; tentatively, D is TRBD1 (5 bases). Germline V gene lookup returns CDR1 KGHSH and CDR2 LQKENI. The CDR3 extends over 13 amino acids. V shed 6 bases and J shed 3 bases, with 9 bases lying between them. This CDR3 reads CASSGGVNQPQHF. CDR3 bases: TGTGCCAGCTCCGGGGGGGTCAATCAGCCCCAGCATTTT.

The rearrangement joins TRBV19 to TRBJ1-2; D is perhaps TRBD1 (5 bases). This CDR3 is 13 amino acids long. Trimming pared 9 bases from V and 2 bases from J, leaving 13 bases between. The germline V gene encodes CDR1 LNHDA and CDR2 SQIVND (reference sequence). The CDR3 loop is CASRRGENYGYTF. The CDR3 coding sequence is TGTGCCAGCCGGCGGGGGGAAAACTATGGCTACACCTTC.

V usage is TRBV5-7 and J usage is TRBJ1-6; 8 bases are shared with TRBD1. TRBV5-7 is classed as an ORF, of uncertain function. CDR3 length equals 18 residues. Losses at the gene ends were 2 bases for V and 5 bases for J; bases not matched to a gene: 12. Here the CDR3 reads CASSFPPRQGRNNSPLHF. The CDR3 nucleotides are TGTGCCAGCAGCTTCCCCCCTCGACAGGGGCGGAATAATTCACCCCTCCACTTT.

The chain carries TRBV5-4 and TRBJ1-1; D perhaps matches TRBD1 (6 bases). This CDR3 comprises 12 residues. Per germline, CDR1 SGHNT and CDR2 YYREEE (reference sequence). V was cut by 6 bases and J by 8 bases, with 14 bases left in between. For the CDR3, the DNA is TGTGCCAGCAACCCCTTAGGGACAGAAGCTTTCTTT. It yields the protein CASNPLGTEAFF.